This T cell receptor beta chain was obtained from a study of blood T cell repertoires in COVID-19. Study-wide context: The samples span acute and convalescent COVID-19 from the United States, Italy and Spain. T cells, B-cell-depleted T cells, or PBMCs supplied cDNA or gDNA.

The germline V gene encodes CDR1 MNHEY and CDR2 SVGAGI. The V gene end was trimmed by 1 base and the J gene end by 12 bases; junction bases not matched to a gene: 11. The CDR3 is 16 amino acids. In the source study's methods: Using reference gene primer amplification, nucleated cell counts were estimated. Here immunoSEQ multiplex PCR was the method, and the copy in TCRdb shows in-frame clones only, minus some. V and J calls and clone size are given by that table; D and trimming were obtained from the DNA. This sample carries approximately 160,000 clones, around 86% of them seen once, and the ten largest clones take approximately 12%.

Sample: peripheral blood. This clonotype was sampled from a man between 65 and 85 years old who had recovered from COVID-19. This sequence joins TRBV6-5 and TRBJ1-6; 8 nucleotides line up with TRBD1. The CDR3 sequence is CASSYLGQASPLPLHF. CDR3 DNA sequence: TGTGCCAGCAGTTACTTGGGACAGGCGTCCCCTCTACCCCTCCACTTT.